A single T cell receptor beta chain is shown here with its context. Its antigen is still unknown. This specimen comes from a study of spatial heterogeneity in lung cancer. About the research overall: Beta-chain sequences consistently outnumbered alpha-chain sequences in detection. Every unique TCR and UMI combination, on average, appeared more than ten times in raw reads.

MiXCR, applied by TCRdb to the 5' RACE reads, yields one record per CDR3 protein. Among about 56,000 distinct CDR3 sequences listed, 7% to 10% were seen once. Time point given: sample taken at primary tumor resection. Whole RNA obtained from tumor, nontumor lung or frozen PBMC underwent sequencing without sorting. Study results and limitations: Resection blood, more than follow-up blood, showed ubiquitous expanded tumor TCRs.

This sequence was found in a female donor with early-stage non-small cell lung cancer. The material was PBMCs, obtained at surgery.

The CDR3 bases are TGTGCCTGGAGTTGGGCCGGGGAGCTGTTTTTT. It specifies CAWSWAGELFF. The V call is TRBV30, the J call TRBJ2-2; D unclear. CDR3 length: 11 residues. From germline, CDR1 is GTSNPN and CDR2 SVGIG (reference sequence). Between the trimmed V and J ends, which lost 2 bases and 6 bases, there was a span of 4 bases.